This T cell receptor (beta chain) was sequenced in a study of vaccination effects on CD4 cells after COVID-19. TCRdb keeps only in-frame clones here, not all; method: immunoSEQ multiplex PCR. There are approximately 74,000 clones in the sample; over 75% occur only once, and roughly 1.2% lies in the top ten. Study observations and caveats: Few convalescent patients were included, and no early post-infection timepoints were sampled.

This clone occurred once. Its target is unknown. CD4+ T cells specific for antigen were expanded with viral peptide pools by the ViraFEST assay before sequencing. It was after 10 days of culture that CD4+ T cells were isolated. Participants were vaccinated with two doses of either the BNT162b2 or mRNA-1273 vaccine. J gave up 7 bases and V 5 bases, and 5 bases lay outside the gene matches. CDR1 SGHNT and CDR2 YENEEA come from the germline V gene. The CDR3 covers 15 residues. Material: CD4+ T cells from PBMCs cultured with HCoV-OC43 spike peptides, obtained after COVID-19 vaccination. Documented subset: HCoV-OC43 spike overlapping peptide pool stimulation. This clonotype was obtained from a human donor who received a COVID-19 vaccine. The chain is built from TRBV11-3 and TRBJ2-1, with TRBD2 matching 13 bases. DNA of the CDR3: TGTGCCAGCAGCACGACTAGCGGGGGGACAAATGAGCAGTTCTTC. This translates into CASSTTSGGTNEQFF. The whole variable domain, remainder taken from reference TRBV11-3 and TRBJ2-1, is EAGVVQSPRYKIIEKKQPVAFWCNPISGHNTLYWYLQNLGQGPELLIRYENEEAVDDSQLPKDRFSAERLKGVDSTLKIQPAELGDSAVYLCASSTTSGGTNEQFFGPGTRLTVL.